This T cell receptor beta chain is drawn from a study of T-cell memory formation after mild COVID-19. TCRdb processed the 5' RACE reads anew with MiXCR; each CDR3 protein has one entry. The table shows roughly 350,000 distinct CDR3 sequences, with more than 20% occurring only once. The V and J ends lost 0 bases and 3 bases respectively, with 12 bases between them. The CDR3 length is 15 residues. Germline lookup yields CDR1 MNHNS and CDR2 SASEGT. The receptor comes from an adult woman who had mild COVID-19 (a few samples of this study predate the infection). Cell type and time point are not known. The sequenced sample was PBMCs or a T cell subset sorted from them (not recorded which). The chain is built from TRBV6-1 and TRBJ2-7; D unresolved. The DNA for the CDR3 is TGTGCCAGCAGTGAAGCCGTTACAGCTTACTACGAGCAGTACTTC. Amino acid sequence: CASSEAVTAYYEQYF.